Below are 29 T cell receptor beta chains sequenced from a single sample in a study of T cell responses to AZD1222 COVID-19 vaccine listed by TCRdb under 2021. Library construction relied on the immunoSEQ multiplex PCR assay. TCRdb took over this immuneACCESS table, retaining in-frame rearrangements with V and J assigned. Such tables are incomplete; in checked studies, under half of the missing clones stem from an unresolved V gene, and the remainder is unexplained. For this sample the table gives tens of thousands of clones, of which approximately 91% were detected only once. 2.4% of the sample lies in the top ten. Sample time point, as interpreted from the label and publication: baseline before first vaccination. Sequencing was performed on peripheral blood, taken on day 0 of AZD1222 vaccination. Receptors were obtained from an adult in good health.

This chain joins TRBV19 and TRBJ1-4; D ambiguous. CDR3 length: 14 amino acids. V shed 3 bases and J shed 0 bases, with 5 bases lying between them. The germline gives CDR1 LNHDA, CDR2 SQIVND (reference sequence). This CDR3 is CASSIGATNEKLFF. The CDR3 coding sequence is TGTGCCAGTAGTATCGGGGCAACTAATGAAAAACTGTTTTTT.

This clone was recorded only once. CDR3 region: CASSLAKTSGSGSKNIQYF. For the CDR3, the DNA is TGCGCCAGCAGCTTGGCCAAAACTAGCGGGAGCGGATCCAAAAACATTCAGTACTTC. V usage is TRBV5-1 and J usage is TRBJ2-4, with 11 bases that match TRBD2. Germline V CDR1 and CDR2: SGHRS, YFSETQ. This CDR3 is built from 19 residues. Trimming at V came to 0 bases and at J to 2 bases, leaving 10 bases not matched to a gene.

The chain combines TRBV5-1 with TRBJ2-2; 8 bases are a match to TRBD1. CDR1 and CDR2 (germline): SGHRS, YFSETQ. With 7 bases clipped from V and 5 bases from J, the junction kept 13 bases outside the gene matches. CDR3 length: 16 amino acids. Here the CDR3 DNA reads TGCGCCAGCCACGCAGCAGGGGGCGGTGTAACCGGGGAGCTGTTTTTT. Translating gives CASHAAGGGVTGELFF.

The chain is built from TRBV6-2 or TRBV6-3 and TRBJ1-4; a weak D match, TRBD1 (5 bases). CDR1 and CDR2 from the germline V gene are MNHEY and SVGEGT. V was clipped by 0 bases and J by 7 bases, with 12 bases between them. This CDR3 has 15 residues. This CDR3 reads CASSYSGPSGEKLFF. The CDR3 DNA reads as TGTGCCAGCAGTTACTCGGGACCCTCTGGTGAAAAACTGTTTTTT.

The gene calls are TRBV9 and TRBJ2-4; TRBD1 matches 9 bases. The CDR3 loop spans 15 amino acids. The junction had 5 bases not matched to a gene; V was cut back by 3 bases and J by 4 bases. Germline CDR1 reads SGDLS; CDR2 reads YYNGEE. The CDR3 nucleotides read TGTGCCAGCAGCGGTTTGGGACAGGGAAAAAACATTCAGTACTTC. Amino acid sequence: CASSGLGQGKNIQYF.

The gene calls are TRBV29-1 and TRBJ1-5; D is uncertain. Looked up from germline, CDR1 is SQVTM and CDR2 is ANQGSEA. The CDR3 length is 13 residues. V was pared by 3 bases and J by 4 bases, with 10 bases between. The CDR3 bases are TGCAGCGTTGAGGTGAGACCTAATCAGCCCCAGCATTTT. This gives the protein CSVEVRPNQPQHF. Together with reference TRBV29-1 and TRBJ1-5, the CDR3 gives the full variable domain: SAVISQKPSRDICQRGTSLTIQCQVDSQVTMMFWYRQQPGQSLTLIATANQGSEATYESGFVIDKFPISRPNLTFSTLTVSNMSPEDSSIYLCSVEVRPNQPQHFGDGTRLSIL.

The chain has TRBV30 and TRBJ2-5; the match to TRBD1 covers 9 bases. The CDR3 spans 16 residues. The ends lost 5 bases at V and 2 bases at J; junction bases unmatched: 12. The V gene's germline CDR1 is GTSNPN and CDR2 SVGIG (reference sequence). The CDR3: CAWCSLGQGGQETQYF. CDR3 sequence (DNA): TGTGCCTGGTGTTCTTTGGGACAGGGTGGTCAAGAGACCCAGTACTTC.

The V call is TRBV18, the J call TRBJ2-1, with 8 bases identical to TRBD2. Germline CDR1 reads KGHSH; CDR2 reads LQKENI. The ends lost 2 bases at V and 6 bases at J; junction bases unmatched: 21. The CDR3 extends over 20 amino acids. CDR3 amino acids: CASSPVGLAGGQRRGNEQFF. CDR3 bases: TGTGCCAGCTCACCAGTAGGACTCGCGGGAGGCCAACGCCGGGGCAATGAGCAGTTCTTC.

The CDR3 is CASSQAATGRSYNEQFF. In DNA, the CDR3 is TGCGCCAGCAGCCAAGCTGCTACGGGACGCTCCTACAATGAGCAGTTCTTC. The rearrangement joins TRBV4-3 to TRBJ2-1; D is tentatively TRBD1 or TRBD2 (5 bases each). The CDR3 has 17 amino acids. Deletions cut 1 base from V and 0 bases from J, with 13 bases between. The V gene's germline CDR1 is LGHNA and CDR2 YSLEER.

This sequence joins TRBV5-1 and TRBJ2-7; TRBD2 aligns across 7 bases. This CDR3 is 16 amino acids long. The V and J ends lost 4 bases and 2 bases, in that order; junction bases with no gene match: 12. The V gene's germline CDR1 is SGHRS and CDR2 YFSETQ. The CDR3 coding sequence is TGCGCCAGCAGCCTTTCCCCACTAGCGCAACCCTACGAGCAGTACTTC. Translation: CASSLSPLAQPYEQYF. The variable domain in full, completed from reference TRBV5-1 and TRBJ2-7, reads KAGVTQTPRYLIKTRGQQVTLSCSPISGHRSVSWYQQTPGQGLQFLFEYFSETQRNKGNFPGRFSGRQFSNSRSEMNVSTLELGDSALYLCASSLSPLAQPYEQYFGPGTRLTVT.

The chain joins TRBV27 to TRBJ2-7, with no clear D. The V end was cut by 2 bases, the J end by 2 bases, with 10 bases between. The CDR3 extends over 14 amino acids. The germline V gene encodes CDR1 MNHEY and CDR2 SMNVEV (reference sequence). CDR3 DNA: TGTGCCAGCAGTTTAGTCTGGGCACCCTACGAGCAGTACTTC. This translates into CASSLVWAPYEQYF.

This clone appeared once. This rearrangement joins TRBV11-1 to TRBJ1-1, with D unclear. Trimming pared 8 bases from V and 0 bases from J, leaving 7 bases between. Per the germline V gene, CDR1 is SGHAT and CDR2 is FQDESV (reference sequence). This CDR3 comprises 12 residues. CDR3 DNA sequence: TGTGCCAGCTCGGTCCTGAACACTGAAGCTTTCTTT. It specifies CASSVLNTEAFF.

The V call is TRBV19, the J call TRBJ2-3, with a tentative D call TRBD1 (5 bases). The germline CDR1 and CDR2 sequences are LNHDA and SQIVND (reference sequence). The CDR3 loop spans 13 amino acids. The V gene lost 7 bases and the J gene lost 2 bases, with 10 bases spanning the gap. The CDR3 region is CASKDIFTDTQYF. CDR3 nucleotide sequence: TGTGCCAGTAAGGACATATTCACAGATACGCAGTATTTT.

The chain carries TRBV5-1 and TRBJ2-7; tentatively, D is TRBD2 (5 bases). The germline V gene has CDR1 SGHRS and CDR2 YFSETQ. Trimming left V 4 bases short and J 4 bases short, with 15 bases between. This CDR3 is 14 amino acids long. CDR3 sequence (DNA): TGCGCCAGCAGCCCCACTAGTCCCCAATACGAGCAGTACTTC. Translation: CASSPTSPQYEQYF.

This sequence joins TRBV5-1 and TRBJ2-7; no definite D call. Trimming removed 7 bases from V and 7 bases from J, with 9 bases in between. There are 10 residues in the CDR3. CDR1 and CDR2 from the germline V gene are SGHRS and YFSETQ. CDR3 loop: CASQPREQYF. CDR3 sequence (DNA): TGCGCCAGCCAGCCCAGGGAGCAGTACTTC. Supplemented by reference TRBV5-1 and TRBJ2-7, the full variable domain reads KAGVTQTPRYLIKTRGQQVTLSCSPISGHRSVSWYQQTPGQGLQFLFEYFSETQRNKGNFPGRFSGRQFSNSRSEMNVSTLELGDSALYLCASQPREQYFGPGTRLTVT.

The rearrangement joins TRBV19 to TRBJ2-7; D remains unclear. Germline assignment: CDR1 LNHDA and CDR2 SQIVND (reference sequence). Trimming cost V 6 bases and J 2 bases, with 11 bases left between them. This CDR3 is built from 13 residues. The CDR3 sequence: CASSSSTAYEQYF. CDR3 coding DNA: TGTGCCAGTAGCTCCTCTACAGCCTACGAGCAGTACTTC.

The V call is TRBV19, the J call TRBJ1-5, with D unresolved. Trimming removed 2 bases at V and 2 bases at J, with 10 bases between. Germline-derived CDR1 and CDR2 are LNHDA and SQIVND (reference sequence). The CDR3 loop spans 15 amino acids. The chain's CDR3 is CASSILGGGNQPQHF. The CDR3 DNA is TGTGCCAGTAGTATACTGGGAGGCGGCAATCAGCCCCAGCATTTT.

This clone was observed a single time. The chain combines TRBV19 with TRBJ2-1; TRBD2 matches 10 bases. V was clipped by 1 base and J by 5 bases; unmatched bases: 11. The CDR3 is 18 residues long. The germline CDR1 and CDR2 sequences are LNHDA and SQIVND (reference sequence). The CDR3 DNA sequence: TGTGCCAGTAGTATAGTTGGGTCTAGCGGGAGTACCCACAATGAGCAGTTCTTC. Amino acids: CASSIVGSSGSTHNEQFF. Complete variable domain (other parts from reference TRBV19 and TRBJ2-1): DGGITQSPKYLFRKEGQNVTLSCEQNLNHDAMYWYRQDPGQGLRLIYYSQIVNDFQKGDIAEGYSVSREKKESFPLTVTSAQKNPTAFYLCASSIVGSSGSTHNEQFFGPGTRLTVL.

The chain carries TRBV11-2 and TRBJ2-2, with D perhaps given as TRBD1 or TRBD2 (5 bases each). Trimming pared 5 bases from V and 3 bases from J, leaving 7 bases between. The CDR3 runs to 13 residues. Germline V gene sequence: CDR1 SGHAT, CDR2 FQNNGV. This CDR3 is CASSGGYTGELFF. The CDR3 nucleotides are TGTGCCAGCAGCGGGGGTTACACCGGGGAGCTGTTTTTT.

This clone came up once. The chain joins TRBV11-2 to TRBJ2-5; D is perhaps TRBD2 (5 bases). The V end lost 5 bases, the J end lost 0 bases, and 13 bases lay between the germline ends. From germline, CDR1 is SGHAT and CDR2 FQNNGV. The CDR3 is 15 residues long. In DNA, the CDR3 is TGTGCCAGCAGCCCCCTTAGGACTTACCAAGAGACCCAGTACTTC. Its translation: CASSPLRTYQETQYF.

The V call is TRBV6-6, the J call TRBJ1-2; no clear D gene. CDR1 and CDR2 from the germline V gene are MNHNY and SVGAGI (reference sequence). V lost 4 bases and J lost 8, with 14 bases in between. CDR3 length: 13 amino acids. CDR3 DNA sequence: TGTGCCAGCAGTTCACTCATTCGTGGGGGCTACACCTTC. Translated, it gives CASSSLIRGGYTF.

The chain links TRBV18 to TRBJ2-2; possibly TRBD2 for D (5 bases). V lost 3 bases and J 1 base, leaving 9 bases between the germline ends. The CDR3 runs 15 residues. Germline V gene lookup returns CDR1 KGHSH and CDR2 LQKENI. The CDR3 DNA follows: TGTGCCAGCTCACCTCACCGGGAGAACACCGGGGAGCTGTTTTTT. As protein: CASSPHRENTGELFF.

The chain carries TRBV5-4 and TRBJ2-7; D unclear. V lost 0 bases to trimming and J lost 0 bases, with 4 bases between them. Per the germline V gene, CDR1 is SGHNT and CDR2 is YYREEE (reference sequence). CDR3 length equals 13 residues. The chain's CDR3 is CASSLASSYEQYF. In DNA form, the CDR3 reads TGTGCCAGCAGCTTGGCCAGCTCCTACGAGCAGTACTTC.

The chain is built from TRBV2 and TRBJ2-7; TRBD1 aligns across 9 bases. V was clipped by 5 bases and J by 4 bases; unmatched bases: 6. Germline CDR1 is SNHLY and CDR2 is FYNNEI. The CDR3 consists of 14 residues. The chain's CDR3 is CASSPDRGLYEQYF. The CDR3 DNA is TGTGCCAGCAGTCCCGACAGGGGGTTGTACGAGCAGTACTTC.

This chain links TRBV7-2 with TRBJ1-2; D remains ambiguous. The CDR3 has 13 residues. Looked up from germline, CDR1 is SGHTA and CDR2 is FQGNSA. V lost 5 bases and J lost 2, with 9 bases in between. The CDR3 nucleotides read TGTGCCAGCAGCCCGACACCGAACTATGGCTACACCTTC. Its protein is CASSPTPNYGYTF.

The rearrangement joins TRBV29-1 to TRBJ2-7; D may be TRBD1 (6 bases). With 5 bases removed from V and 2 bases from J, the gap between germline ends came to 22 bases. This CDR3 comprises 16 residues. Germline CDR1 SQVTM, CDR2 ANQGSEA. In nucleotides, the CDR3 is TGCAGCGTTCTCATGATGGGGGCAACCGTACCCTACGAGCAGTACTTC. It specifies CSVLMMGATVPYEQYF.

This clone was counted only a few times. The V gene is TRBV20-1, the J gene TRBJ1-2; weak D call: TRBD1 (5 bases). The CDR3 has 11 amino acids. V lost 7 bases, J lost 4 bases, and 10 bases lay in between. Germline values: CDR1 DFQATT, CDR2 SNEGSKA (reference sequence). This CDR3 is CSVGATYGYTF. Written as DNA, the CDR3 is TGCAGTGTAGGGGCCACCTATGGCTACACCTTC.

This chain connects TRBV19 to TRBJ2-5; D perhaps matches TRBD2 (6 bases). Germline values: CDR1 LNHDA, CDR2 SQIVND (reference sequence). The CDR3 length is 12 residues. Trimming stripped 6 bases from V and 5 bases from J, with 10 bases between. Here the CDR3 reads CASRGTAETQYF. The CDR3 region has the DNA TGTGCCAGTAGGGGGACTGCGGAGACCCAGTACTTC.

The chain is built from TRBV5-1 and TRBJ2-1; 9 bases agree with TRBD2. CDR3 length: 17 residues. Losses at the gene ends were 4 bases for V and 7 bases for J; bases not matched to a gene: 15. CDR1 is SGHRS and CDR2 is YFSETQ in the germline V gene. The CDR3 DNA reads TGCGCCAGCAGCAAGGGACTCGCGGGAGGGGGGTTGAATGAGCAGTTCTTC. Amino acids: CASSKGLAGGGLNEQFF.